This T cell receptor beta chain comes out of a study of T-cell reconstitution after alpha-beta-depleted transplantation in children. Points from the study as a whole: Newly made T cells mostly supplied T-cell counts and diversity one year after transplant. Two months or so post-transplant, alpha-beta T cells reportedly derived from several hundred expanded graft clones. For some patients, TCRbeta diversity was high at day 60 because of recipient T cells and thymic progenitors that survived.

A TCRbeta library incorporating unique molecular identifiers was prepared. TCRdb re-called the PCR reads with MiXCR, one entry per CDR3 protein. This sample has fewer than 250,000 distinct CDR3 sequences; roughly 18% occur once, and the top ten carry roughly two fifths. The CDR3 covers 17 residues. The V segment lost 1 base and the J segment 2 bases; nucleotides outside the gene matches: 7. Germline V gene data show CDR1 as SGHKS and CDR2 as YYEKEE (reference sequence). There are a few counts of this clonotype. Its target is unknown. The sample here was PBMCs, mostly from graft donor cells, taken 360 days after TCRalphabeta/CD19-depleted stem cell transplant. The chain employs TRBV5-5 and TRBJ2-3; TRBD2 matches at 10 bases. This TCR was recovered from a male patient between 2 and 10 years old who had a stem cell transplant for acute lymphoblastic leukemia, so the T cells may come from the graft donor. The CDR3: CASSLFASGGLTDTQYF. CDR3 DNA: TGTGCCAGCAGCTTGTTCGCTAGCGGGGGCCTCACAGATACGCAGTATTTT. Full variable domain (rest looked up from reference TRBV5-5 and TRBJ2-3): DAGVTQSPTHLIKTRGQQVTLRCSPISGHKSVSWYQQVLGQGPQFIFQYYEKEERGRGNFPDRFSARQFPNYSSELNVNALLLGDSALYLCASSLFASGGLTDTQYFGPGTRLTVL.